Sequencing of this T cell receptor (beta chain) was carried out in a study of blood T cells in healthy people across ages. This CDR3 has 15 residues. CDR1 is SGHRS, CDR2 YFSETQ, per germline. V was cut by 6 bases and J by 0 bases, with 14 bases left in between. Next came a second PCR, run for roughly 6 to 11 cycles, which used a sample-barcoded 5' primer along with a J-beta primer mix. MiXCR, applied by TCRdb to the 5' RACE reads, yields one record per CDR3 protein. The sample holds 710,000 or so distinct CDR3 sequences; about a fifth are singletons and the top ten take about 22%. The rearrangement joins TRBV5-1 to TRBJ2-3; tentative D call: TRBD1 (5 bases). The receptor's source is a man between 65 and 85 years old in good health. The sequencing input was blood. The DNA for the CDR3 is TGCGCCAGCACTAGGGGCCCCACGAGCACAGATACGCAGTATTTT. Encoded protein: CASTRGPTSTDTQYF.